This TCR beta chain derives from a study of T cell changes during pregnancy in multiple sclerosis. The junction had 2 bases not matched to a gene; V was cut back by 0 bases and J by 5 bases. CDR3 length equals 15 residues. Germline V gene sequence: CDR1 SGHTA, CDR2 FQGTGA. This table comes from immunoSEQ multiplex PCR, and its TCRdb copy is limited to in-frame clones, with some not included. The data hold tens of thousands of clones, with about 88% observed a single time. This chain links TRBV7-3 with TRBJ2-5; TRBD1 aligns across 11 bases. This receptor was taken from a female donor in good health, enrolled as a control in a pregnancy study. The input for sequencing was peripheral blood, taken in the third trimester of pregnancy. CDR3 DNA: TGTGCCAGCAGCTTAACCGGGACAGGGGGGGAGACCCAGTACTTC. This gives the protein CASSLTGTGGETQYF.